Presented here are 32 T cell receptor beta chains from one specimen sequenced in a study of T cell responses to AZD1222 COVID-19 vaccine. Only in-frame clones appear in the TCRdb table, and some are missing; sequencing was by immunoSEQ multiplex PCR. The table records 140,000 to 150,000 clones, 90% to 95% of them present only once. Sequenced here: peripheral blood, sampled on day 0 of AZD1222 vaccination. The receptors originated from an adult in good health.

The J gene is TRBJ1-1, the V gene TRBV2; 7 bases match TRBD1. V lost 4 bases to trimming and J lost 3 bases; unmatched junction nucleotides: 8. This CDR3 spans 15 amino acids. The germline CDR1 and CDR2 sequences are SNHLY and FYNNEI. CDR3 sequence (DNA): TGTGCCAGCAGTGGACAGGGAAGGAGGGACACTGAAGCTTTCTTT. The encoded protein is CASSGQGRRDTEAFF.

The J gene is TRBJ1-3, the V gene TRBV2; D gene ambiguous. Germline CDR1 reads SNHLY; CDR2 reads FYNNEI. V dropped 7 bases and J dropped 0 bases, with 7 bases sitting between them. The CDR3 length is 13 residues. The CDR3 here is CASTESSGNTIYF. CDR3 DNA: TGTGCCAGCACGGAGAGCTCTGGAAACACCATATATTTT.

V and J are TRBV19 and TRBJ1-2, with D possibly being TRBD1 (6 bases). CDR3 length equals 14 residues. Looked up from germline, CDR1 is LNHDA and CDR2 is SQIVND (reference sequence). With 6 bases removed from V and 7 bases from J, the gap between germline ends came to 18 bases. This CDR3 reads CASRAGQLRSGYTF. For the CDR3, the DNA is TGTGCCAGTAGGGCGGGACAACTCAGGTCTGGCTACACCTTC.

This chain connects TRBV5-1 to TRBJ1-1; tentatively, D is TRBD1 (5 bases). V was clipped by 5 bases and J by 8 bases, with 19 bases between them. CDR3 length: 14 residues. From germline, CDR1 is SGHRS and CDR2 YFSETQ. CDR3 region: CASSLDTSPLEAFF. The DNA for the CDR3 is TGCGCCAGCAGTCTGGACACTTCCCCACTAGAAGCTTTCTTT.

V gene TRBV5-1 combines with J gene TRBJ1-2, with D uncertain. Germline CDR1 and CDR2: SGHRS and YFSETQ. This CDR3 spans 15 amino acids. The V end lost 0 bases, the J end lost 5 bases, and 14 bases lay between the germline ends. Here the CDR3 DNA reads TGCGCCAGCAGCTTGGAGGGAAATTCTCCATATGGCTACACCTTC. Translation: CASSLEGNSPYGYTF.

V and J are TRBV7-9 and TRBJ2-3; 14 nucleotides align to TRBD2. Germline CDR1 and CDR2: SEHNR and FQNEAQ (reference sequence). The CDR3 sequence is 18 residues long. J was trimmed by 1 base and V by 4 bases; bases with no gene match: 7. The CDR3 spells CASSSGTSGRVGTDTQYF. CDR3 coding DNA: TGTGCCAGCAGCTCCGGGACTAGCGGGAGAGTGGGCACAGATACGCAGTATTTT.

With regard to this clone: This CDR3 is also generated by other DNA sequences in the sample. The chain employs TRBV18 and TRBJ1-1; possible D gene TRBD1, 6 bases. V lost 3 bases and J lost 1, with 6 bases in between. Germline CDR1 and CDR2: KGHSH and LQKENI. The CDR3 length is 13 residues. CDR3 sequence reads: CASSPTGNTEAFF. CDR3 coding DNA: TGTGCCAGCTCACCGACAGGGAACACTGAAGCTTTCTTT.

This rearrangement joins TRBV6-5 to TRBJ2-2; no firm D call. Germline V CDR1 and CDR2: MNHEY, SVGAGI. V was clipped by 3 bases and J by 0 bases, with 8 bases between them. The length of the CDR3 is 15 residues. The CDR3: CASSYRRSNTGELFF. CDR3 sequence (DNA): TGTGCCAGCAGTTATAGGAGATCGAACACCGGGGAGCTGTTTTTT.

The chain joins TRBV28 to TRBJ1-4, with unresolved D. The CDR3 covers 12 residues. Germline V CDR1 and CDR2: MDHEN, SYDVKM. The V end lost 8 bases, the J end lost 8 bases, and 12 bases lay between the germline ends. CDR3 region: CASRGVREKLFF. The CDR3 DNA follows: TGTGCCAGCCGGGGAGTTAGAGAAAAACTGTTTTTT.

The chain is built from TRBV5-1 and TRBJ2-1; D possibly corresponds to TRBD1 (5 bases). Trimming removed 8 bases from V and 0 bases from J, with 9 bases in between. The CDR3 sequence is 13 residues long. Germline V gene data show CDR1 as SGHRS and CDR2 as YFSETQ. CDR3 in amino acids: CASADISYNEQFF. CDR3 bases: TGCGCCAGTGCGGACATCTCCTACAATGAGCAGTTCTTC. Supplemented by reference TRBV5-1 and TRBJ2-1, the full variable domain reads KAGVTQTPRYLIKTRGQQVTLSCSPISGHRSVSWYQQTPGQGLQFLFEYFSETQRNKGNFPGRFSGRQFSNSRSEMNVSTLELGDSALYLCASADISYNEQFFGPGTRLTVL.

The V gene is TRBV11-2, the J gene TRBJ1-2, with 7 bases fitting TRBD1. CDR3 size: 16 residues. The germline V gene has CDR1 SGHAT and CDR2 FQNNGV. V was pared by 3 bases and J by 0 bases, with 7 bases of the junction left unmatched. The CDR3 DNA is TGTGCCAGCAGCTTCCTCACAGGGGTAGCTAACTATGGCTACACCTTC. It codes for CASSFLTGVANYGYTF.

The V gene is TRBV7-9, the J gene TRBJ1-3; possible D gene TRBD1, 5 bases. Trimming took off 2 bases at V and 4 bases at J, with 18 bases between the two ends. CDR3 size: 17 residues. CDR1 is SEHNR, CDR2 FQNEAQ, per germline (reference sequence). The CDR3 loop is CASSLSGTLRVGNTIYF. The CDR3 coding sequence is TGTGCCAGCAGCTTATCGGGGACGCTCCGCGTCGGAAACACCATATATTTT.

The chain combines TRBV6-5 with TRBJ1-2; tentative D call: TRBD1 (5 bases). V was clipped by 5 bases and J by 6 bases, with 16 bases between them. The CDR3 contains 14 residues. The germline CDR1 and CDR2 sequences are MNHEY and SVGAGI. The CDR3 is CASSSGGYQDGYTF. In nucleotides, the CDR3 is TGTGCCAGCAGTAGCGGGGGGTATCAGGATGGCTACACCTTC.

The CDR3 DNA follows: TGTGCCAGCTCACCACCGGGGGCCGAGGGCTATGGCTACACCTTC. Translating gives CASSPPGAEGYGYTF. The chain recombines TRBV18 with TRBJ1-2; a possible D gene is TRBD1 (6 bases). The germline gives CDR1 KGHSH, CDR2 LQKENI. The CDR3 runs 15 residues. V was pared by 0 bases and J by 4 bases, with 12 bases between.

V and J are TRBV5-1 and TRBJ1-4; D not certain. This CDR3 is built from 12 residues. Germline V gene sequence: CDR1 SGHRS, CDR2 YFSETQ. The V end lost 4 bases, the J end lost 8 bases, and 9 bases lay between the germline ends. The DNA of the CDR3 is TGCGCCAGCAGCCGCCTCGGGGAAAAACTGTTTTTT. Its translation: CASSRLGEKLFF.

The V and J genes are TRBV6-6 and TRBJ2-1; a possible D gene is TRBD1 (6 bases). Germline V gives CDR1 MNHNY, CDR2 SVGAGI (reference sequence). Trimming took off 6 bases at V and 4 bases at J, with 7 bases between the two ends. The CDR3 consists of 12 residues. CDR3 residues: CASSTGYNEQFF. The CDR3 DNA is TGTGCCAGCAGCACAGGGTACAATGAGCAGTTCTTC.

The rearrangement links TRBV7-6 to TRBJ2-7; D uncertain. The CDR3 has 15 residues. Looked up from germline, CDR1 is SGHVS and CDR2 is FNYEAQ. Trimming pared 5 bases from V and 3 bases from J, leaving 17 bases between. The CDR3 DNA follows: TGTGCCAGCAGCCCCCTTCGAGGACGGAGCTACGAGCAGTACTTC. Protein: CASSPLRGRSYEQYF.

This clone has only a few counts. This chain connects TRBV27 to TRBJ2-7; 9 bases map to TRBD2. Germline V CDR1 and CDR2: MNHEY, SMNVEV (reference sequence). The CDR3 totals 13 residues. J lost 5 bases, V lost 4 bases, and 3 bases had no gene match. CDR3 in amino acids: CASSSSGRHEQYF. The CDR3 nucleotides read TGTGCCAGCAGTTCCAGCGGGAGGCACGAGCAGTACTTC.

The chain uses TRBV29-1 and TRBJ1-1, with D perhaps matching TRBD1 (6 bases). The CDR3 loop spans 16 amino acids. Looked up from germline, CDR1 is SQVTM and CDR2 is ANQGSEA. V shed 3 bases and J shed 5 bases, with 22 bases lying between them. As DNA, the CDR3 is TGCAGCGTTGAGCTCGGACTATTGCGGGGGCCGACTGAAGCTTTCTTT. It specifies CSVELGLLRGPTEAFF.

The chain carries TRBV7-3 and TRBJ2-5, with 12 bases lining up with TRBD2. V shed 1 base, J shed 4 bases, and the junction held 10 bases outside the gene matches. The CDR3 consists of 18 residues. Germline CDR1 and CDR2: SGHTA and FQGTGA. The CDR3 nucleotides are TGTGCCAGCAGCTTAAAAAGGTCTAGCGGGGGGGCCGGAGAGACCCAGTACTTC. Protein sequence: CASSLKRSSGGAGETQYF.

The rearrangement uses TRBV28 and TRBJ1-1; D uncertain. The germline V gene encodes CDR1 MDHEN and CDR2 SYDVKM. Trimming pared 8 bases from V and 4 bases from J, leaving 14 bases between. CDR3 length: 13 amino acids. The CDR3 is CASYFSGFTEAFF. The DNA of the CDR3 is TGTGCCAGCTACTTTTCGGGGTTCACTGAAGCTTTCTTT. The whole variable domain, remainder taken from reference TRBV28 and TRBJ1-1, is DVKVTQSSRYLVKRTGEKVFLECVQDMDHENMFWYRQDPGLGLRLIYFSYDVKMKEKGDIPEGYSVSREKKERFSLILESASTNQTSMYLCASYFSGFTEAFFGQGTRLTVV.

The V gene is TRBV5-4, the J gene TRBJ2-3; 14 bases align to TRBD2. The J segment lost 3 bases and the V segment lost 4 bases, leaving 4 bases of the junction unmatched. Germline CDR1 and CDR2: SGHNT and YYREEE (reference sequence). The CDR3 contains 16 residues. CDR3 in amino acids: CASSRGLAGVTDTQYF. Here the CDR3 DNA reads TGTGCCAGCAGCCGGGGACTAGCGGGAGTTACAGATACGCAGTATTTT.

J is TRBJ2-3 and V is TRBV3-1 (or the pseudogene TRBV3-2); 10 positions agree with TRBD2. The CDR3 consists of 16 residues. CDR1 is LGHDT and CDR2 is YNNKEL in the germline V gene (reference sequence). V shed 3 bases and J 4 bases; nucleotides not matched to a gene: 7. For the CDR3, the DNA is TGTGCCAGCAGCCAGGAGCGGGGGGGCCGATCAGATACGCAGTATTTT. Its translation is CASSQERGGRSDTQYF.

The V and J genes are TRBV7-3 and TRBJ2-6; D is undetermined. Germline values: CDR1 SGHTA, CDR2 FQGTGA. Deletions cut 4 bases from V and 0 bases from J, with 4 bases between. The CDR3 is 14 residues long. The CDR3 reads CASSSSSGANVLTF. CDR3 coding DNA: TGTGCCAGCAGCTCCAGCTCTGGGGCCAACGTCCTGACTTTC.

For the CDR3, the DNA is TGCGCCAGCAGCTTGGGCCCCCGAGATTACAATGAGCAGTTCTTC. This translates into CASSLGPRDYNEQFF. The chain has TRBV5-1 and TRBJ2-1; no clear D gene. The CDR3 consists of 15 residues. Trimming stripped 0 bases from V and 4 bases from J, with 11 bases between. Germline CDR1 is SGHRS and CDR2 is YFSETQ. Looking up the rest from reference TRBV5-1 and TRBJ2-1 gives the full variable domain: KAGVTQTPRYLIKTRGQQVTLSCSPISGHRSVSWYQQTPGQGLQFLFEYFSETQRNKGNFPGRFSGRQFSNSRSEMNVSTLELGDSALYLCASSLGPRDYNEQFFGPGTRLTVL.

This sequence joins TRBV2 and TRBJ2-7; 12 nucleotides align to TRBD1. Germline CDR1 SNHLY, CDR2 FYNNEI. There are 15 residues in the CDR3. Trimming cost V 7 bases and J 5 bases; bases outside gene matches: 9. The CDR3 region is CASTPSGTGGHEQYF. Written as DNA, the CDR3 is TGTGCCAGCACTCCCAGCGGGACAGGGGGCCACGAGCAGTACTTC. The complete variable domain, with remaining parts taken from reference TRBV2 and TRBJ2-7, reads EPEVTQTPSHQVTQMGQEVILRCVPISNHLYFYWYRQILGQKVEFLVSFYNNEISEKSEIFDDQFSVERPDGSNFTLKIRSTKLEDSAMYFCASTPSGTGGHEQYFGPGTRLTVT.

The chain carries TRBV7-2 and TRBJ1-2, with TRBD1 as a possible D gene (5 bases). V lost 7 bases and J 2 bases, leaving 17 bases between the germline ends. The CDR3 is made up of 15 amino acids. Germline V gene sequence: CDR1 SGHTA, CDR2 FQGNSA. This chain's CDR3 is CASMAWGASNYGYTF. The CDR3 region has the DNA TGTGCCAGCATGGCCTGGGGCGCGTCAAACTATGGCTACACCTTC.

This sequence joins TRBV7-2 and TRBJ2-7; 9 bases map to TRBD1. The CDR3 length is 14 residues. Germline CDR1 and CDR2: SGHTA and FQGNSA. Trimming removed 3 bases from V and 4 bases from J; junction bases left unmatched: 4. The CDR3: CASSFLGTGYEQYF. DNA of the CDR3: TGTGCCAGCAGCTTCCTCGGGACAGGGTACGAGCAGTACTTC.

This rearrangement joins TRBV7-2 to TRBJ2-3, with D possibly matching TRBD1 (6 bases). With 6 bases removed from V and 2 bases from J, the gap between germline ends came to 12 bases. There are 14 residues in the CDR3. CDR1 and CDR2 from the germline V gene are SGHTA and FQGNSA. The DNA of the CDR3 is TGTGCCAGCAGACCCGGGACACACACAGATACGCAGTATTTT. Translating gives CASRPGTHTDTQYF. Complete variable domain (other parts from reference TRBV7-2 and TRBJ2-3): GAGVSQSPSNKVTEKGKDVELRCDPISGHTALYWYRQSLGQGLEFLIYFQGNSAPDKSGLPSDRFSAERTGGSVSTLTIQRTQQEDSAVYLCASRPGTHTDTQYFGPGTRLTVL.

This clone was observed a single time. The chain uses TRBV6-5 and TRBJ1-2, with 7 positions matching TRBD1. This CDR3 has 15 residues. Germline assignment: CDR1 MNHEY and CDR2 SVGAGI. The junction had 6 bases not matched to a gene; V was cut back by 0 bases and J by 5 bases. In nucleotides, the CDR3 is TGTGCCAGCAGTTACTCTAGGGACAGCACTTATGGCTACACCTTC. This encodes CASSYSRDSTYGYTF.

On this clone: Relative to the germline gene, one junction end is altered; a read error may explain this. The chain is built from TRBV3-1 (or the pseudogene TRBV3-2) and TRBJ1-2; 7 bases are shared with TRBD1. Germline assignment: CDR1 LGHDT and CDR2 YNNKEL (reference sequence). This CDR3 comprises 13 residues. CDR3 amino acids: CASSQGQGDRHLF. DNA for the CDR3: TGTGCCAGCAGCCAAGGACAGGGAGACCGTCACCTCTTC.

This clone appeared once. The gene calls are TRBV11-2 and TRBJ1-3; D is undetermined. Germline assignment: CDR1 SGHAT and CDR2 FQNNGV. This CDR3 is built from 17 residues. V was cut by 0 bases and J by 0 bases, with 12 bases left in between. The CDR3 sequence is CASSLDAATYSGNTIYF. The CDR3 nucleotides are TGTGCCAGCAGCTTAGACGCAGCTACCTACTCTGGAAACACCATATATTTT. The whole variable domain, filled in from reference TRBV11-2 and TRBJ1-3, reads EAGVAQSPRYKIIEKRQSVAFWCNPISGHATLYWYQQILGQGPKLLIQFQNNGVVDDSQLPKDRFSAERLKGVDSTLKIQPAKLEDSAVYLCASSLDAATYSGNTIYFGEGSWLTVV.